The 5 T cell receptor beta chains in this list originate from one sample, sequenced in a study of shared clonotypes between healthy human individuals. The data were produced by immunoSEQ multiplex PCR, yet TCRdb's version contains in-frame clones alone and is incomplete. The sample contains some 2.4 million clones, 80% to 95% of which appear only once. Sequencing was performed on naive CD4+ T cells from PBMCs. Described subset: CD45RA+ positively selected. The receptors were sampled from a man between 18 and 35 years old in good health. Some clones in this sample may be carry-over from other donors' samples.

The CDR3 is CATGQINEKLFF. The DNA of the CDR3 is TGTGCCACGGGACAGATAAATGAAAAACTGTTTTTT. V and J are TRBV10-3 and TRBJ1-4, with 7 bases fitting TRBD1. CDR1 and CDR2 from the germline V gene are ENHRY and SYGVKD. With 10 bases clipped from V and 5 bases from J, the junction kept 4 bases outside the gene matches. The CDR3 consists of 12 residues.

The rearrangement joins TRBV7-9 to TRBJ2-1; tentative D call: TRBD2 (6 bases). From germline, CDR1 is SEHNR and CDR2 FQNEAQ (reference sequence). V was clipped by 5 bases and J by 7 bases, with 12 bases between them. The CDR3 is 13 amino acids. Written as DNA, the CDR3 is TGTGCCAGCAGCCCACTAGCTTCTAATGAGCAGTTCTTC. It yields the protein CASSPLASNEQFF.

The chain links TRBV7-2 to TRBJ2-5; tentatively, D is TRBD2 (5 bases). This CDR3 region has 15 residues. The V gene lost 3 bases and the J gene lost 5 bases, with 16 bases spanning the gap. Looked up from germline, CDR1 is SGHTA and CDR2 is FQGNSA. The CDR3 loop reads CASSFGGDRRETQYF. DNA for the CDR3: TGTGCCAGCAGCTTCGGCGGCGATAGGAGGGAGACCCAGTACTTC.

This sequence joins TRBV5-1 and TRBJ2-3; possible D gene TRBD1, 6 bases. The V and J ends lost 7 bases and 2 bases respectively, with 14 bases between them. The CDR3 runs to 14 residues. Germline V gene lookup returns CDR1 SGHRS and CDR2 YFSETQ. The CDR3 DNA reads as TGCGCCAGCCATCGGGACACCGACACAGATACGCAGTATTTT. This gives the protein CASHRDTDTDTQYF.

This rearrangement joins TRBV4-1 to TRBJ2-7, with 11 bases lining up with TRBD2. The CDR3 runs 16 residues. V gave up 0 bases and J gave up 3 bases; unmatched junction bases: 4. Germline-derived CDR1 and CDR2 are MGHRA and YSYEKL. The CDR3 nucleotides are TGCGCCAGCAGCCAAGATCGAACTAGCGGGAGCTACGAGCAGTACTTC. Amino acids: CASSQDRTSGSYEQYF.